This TCR beta chain stems from a study of T cells after yellow fever vaccination. Study summary: It was SMART-Seq v4 Ultra Low Input that prepared the fractions with low cell numbers.

Regarding the study as a whole: Booster sampling recovered most clones from primary vaccination (roughly 97% CD4, around 88% CD8). The study found a weaker secondary response that peaked faster, day 5 versus 15. Researchers noted that a small share of clonotypes showed up in both CD4 and CD8 compartments.

CDR1 SGHRS and CDR2 YFSETQ come from the germline V gene. CDR3 length equals 15 residues. Trimming took off 0 bases at V and 7 bases at J, with 14 bases between the two ends. A single record per CDR3 protein comes from TCRdb applying MiXCR to the 5' RACE reads. The table includes fewer than 650,000 distinct CDR3 sequences, about a fifth detected once. This clonotype has at least ten counts. The target antigen is unknown. This sequence was found in a young man who received the YFV17D yellow fever vaccine. This specimen was PBMCs, taken 21 days after the first yellow fever vaccination. The chain recombines TRBV5-1 with TRBJ1-5, with D tentatively TRBD1 (6 bases). The CDR3 loop reads CASSLEGGAGQPQHF. The CDR3 DNA is TGCGCCAGCAGCTTGGAGGGGGGCGCGGGGCAGCCCCAGCATTTT.